This T cell receptor (beta chain) was identified during a study of cytomegalovirus exposure and HLA in healthy donors (dated by TCRdb to about 2017). Some background on the complete study: According to an earlier analysis of 587 of the donors, about 179 million T cells yielded 117 million unique TCR beta sequences and about 280 Gb of sequence data. Roughly 300 gigabases of sequencing data and around 87 million unique TCR sequences were included in an early release covering 550 to 800 HLA-typed donors. Of the roughly 400 genotyped donors, about 80% fell in the genetic ancestry cluster associated with self-reported Caucasian donors. The aim of the study was to test whether cataloging public T cell receptors could identify signatures of past pathogen exposure. The study profiled the T cell repertoires of more than 500 subjects by immunosequencing and related them to cytomegalovirus serostatus. Along with the roughly 700-subject first cohort, a separate validation cohort of approximately 110 different subjects was used. High-throughput TCR immunosequencing, statistical association of individual TCRs with disease status, and machine learning were combined to predict cytomegalovirus infection status. To study patterns of TCR occurrence, a later analysis re-analyzed previously published TCR beta repertoires from around 670 donors and added high-resolution HLA genotyping. Rather than using new phenotypic data, the later analysis identified candidate immune exposures from TCR beta sequences and from how often those sequences occurred across donors. An earlier analysis of 587 of the donors used high-throughput TCR beta sequencing to judge whether each TCR beta V gene segment behaved as functional or pseudogenic. Donor age, sex, ethnicity and CMV serostatus were compiled alongside the repertoire data. A later genetic analysis used genome-wide SNP genotypes for about 55% of the 666 donors, treating that subset as a discovery cohort. Every repertoire in the discovery cohort had been generated on one and the same sequencing platform. HLA typing covered class I and class II loci at four-digit resolution. The number of donors typed differed by locus, with about 629-640 for A, B, C, DRB1 and DQB1, over 500 for DQA1, approximately 570 for DPA1, and approximately 470 for DPB1. Because of strong linkage in the cohort, four or five DR-DQ haplotypes were treated as single units for association and clustering. Across about 380 genotyped donors of the cohort, an average of about 240,000 unique TCR beta nucleotide sequences per donor were sequenced, and around 20% of those sequences were non-productive. General findings and caveats noted by the study authors: A further reported finding was that TCR beta sequences accurately predicted the HLA-A and HLA-B alleles for most subjects in the first cohort. Some IMGT-functional V segments, including TRBV6-2 and TRBV6-3, could not be distinguished by the 87-base-pair reads and were therefore excluded. Linkage disequilibrium might explain the correlated functional status among segregating V segments, but an unknown experimental factor could not be ruled out. Three of the identified cytomegalovirus-associated TCR beta chains were confirmed in vitro to be specific for cytomegalovirus antigens. In a later analysis, TCR association rates were found to vary across HLA loci, with the most associated TCRs seen for DRB1 alleles and the fewest for HLA-C alleles. In a later genetic analysis, fewer N-insertions in productive TCRs were reported among donors in an Asian-associated ancestry cluster than the roughly 700-donor mean. Assigning TCR associations to individual alleles was difficult when HLA alleles, especially DR and DQ, strongly co-occurred. Immune exposure information for the cohort was limited to CMV serostatus. In a later analysis, 16,951 TCR beta sequences were associated with specific HLA alleles at a false discovery rate of 0.05. Presence/absence analyses assumed roughly uniform sequencing depth across donors, an assumption that may not hold. V-gene and J-gene trimming of TCR beta chains was associated with a missense DCLRE1C variant in a later genetic analysis, and the association was replicated in an independent cohort. In the study, around 160 TCR beta chains were listed as associated with cytomegalovirus. In a later analysis, most CMV-associated TCR beta chains were found to appear HLA-restricted, with HLA associations seemingly driven largely by CMV exposure. Only TCR beta chains were sequenced in this cohort, and the absence of alpha or paired-chain data limited detectable features. A group of highly shared sequence variants was considered likely to be a technical artifact of the sequencing pipeline. Several of the top co-occurrence clusters appeared to be linked to parvovirus B19, influenza, CMV and Epstein-Barr virus, according to a later analysis. A later analysis found that HLA-associated TCR beta chains were more clonally expanded and had lower generation probabilities than equally common non-associated chains. Because HLA typing was unavailable for some donors at each locus, only the typed subset was used in association tests. An earlier analysis of around 540 of the donors showed that most TCR beta V segments appeared in productive rearrangements either about 87% or about 30% of the time, which broadly matched IMGT annotations. Across donors, most TCR sequences were observed very rarely, whereas some public TCRs were present in many individuals. The authors suggested that the approach could potentially be generalized to other disease states and immunological phenotypes. The classifier was reported to diagnose cytomegalovirus status with high specificity and sensitivity in both the original and validation cohorts. Because counts were too low, seventeen rarely observed V segments, including chromosome 9 orphons, were left out of the earlier analysis of 500 to 750 of the donors.

Details on this clone: Its antigen specificity is not known. No base quality information exists; no much larger clone differs at one position.

Trimming leaves V shorter by 0 bases and J shorter by 4 bases, with the junction holding 7 bases beyond the gene matches. Spanning cysteine to phenylalanine, the CDR3 consists of 17 amino acids. CDR3 DNA is the only sequence kept; it has 51 bases, read in frame from the first base. Looking up the germline V gene yields CDR1 LGHNA and CDR2 YNFKEQ. The cohort comprised more than 550 healthy bone marrow donors. At the time of sampling, every cohort member was nominally healthy, though immune exposures that went unrecorded were likely present. The donor tested CMV seropositive, placing the donor among the 290 or so seropositive members of the cohort. Each donor provided a peripheral blood sample, and peripheral blood mononuclear cells were used for TCR beta sequencing. Genomic DNA was extracted from the blood cell samples with the Qiagen DNeasy Blood Extraction Kit. Libraries were constructed by the immunoSEQ multiplex PCR assay. The multiplex PCR relied on a mix of 60 forward primers for TCR Vbeta segments and 13 reverse primers for TCR Jbeta segments. The CDR3 region of rearranged TCR beta genes was amplified from genomic DNA with a multiplex PCR assay. The Illumina HiSeq System was used to sequence the amplified TCR beta libraries as 87-base-pair reads. The paper's data handling went like this. A later analysis tallied about 77 million unique TCR beta chains across the 666 repertoires, and approximately 12 million of those chains were shared by two or more donors. To remove PCR and sequencing errors, raw reads were error-corrected and collapsed into unique sequences using a nearest-neighbor algorithm that merged closely related sequences. CDR3 sequences were aligned to IMGT reference sequences to assign V, D and J gene segments. For a sequence to be retained, a match of at least six nucleotides to both a V gene segment and a J gene segment was required. A rearrangement counted as productive if the CDR3 had no stop codons and remained in frame with V and J, and every other rearrangement counted as non-productive. Following IMGT convention, CDR3 was defined as the stretch from the second conserved V-encoded cysteine to the conserved J-encoded phenylalanine. The earlier analysis of approximately 500 of the donors excluded sequences that lacked an unambiguous match to a single V gene segment. In an earlier analysis of 587 of the donors, a V segment was called functional when productive rearrangements were above 56.7%, and segregating when the standard deviation between donors exceeded 5%. A statistical classification framework was developed to diagnose cytomegalovirus status using the catalog of TCR beta chain sequences. V and J gene assignment, in a later analysis, came from comparing TCR nucleotide sequences with IMGT/GENE-DB human TR gene sequences. In a later analysis, CDR3 sequences and most-parsimonious VDJ recombination scenarios were assigned using the TCRdist pipeline. In a later analysis, each TCR beta chain was defined by its CDR3 amino acid sequence together with its V-gene family, and reads lacking a unique V-gene family were excluded. In a later analysis, around 600 highly shared, low-generation-probability nucleotide sequences were removed to address suspected cross-contamination and a sequencing artifact. In a later analysis, a clonal expansion index for each public chain was calculated from normalized within-repertoire ranks of inferred template counts. A later analysis computed generation probabilities with a VDJ recombination model fitted to out-of-frame rearrangements, and checked the results against IGoR. Hypergeometric tests were used in a later analysis to score TCR-TCR, TCR-HLA and TCR-CMV co-occurrence, with a repertoire-size bias correction applied to the TCR pairs. False discovery rates were estimated in a later analysis by permuting HLA or CMV assignments 20 times. In a later analysis, co-occurring TCRs were grouped using DBSCAN, and TCRdist sequence similarity was added for clustering within HLA-allele-positive subsets. Co-occurrence clustering excluded repertoires with fewer than 30,000 or more than 120,000 public chains, plus five with anomalous nucleotide sharing. Sourced from immuneACCESS, this table was stored by TCRdb with only in-frame sequences that have V and J called. A share of the clones is absent; for the studies checked, an unresolved V gene accounts for under half, and the remainder has no known explanation. D and trimming come from the DNA, and the V and J calls and clone size come from that table. This sample lists 250,000 to 350,000 clones; 80% to 90% were detected once. In total, the top ten clones hold 3.5% to 4.5% of the sample.

This TCR derives from a man aged 35-49 years in good health and CMV-seropositive. The chain is made from TRBV4-2 and TRBJ2-1; TRBD2 aligns with 9 central bases. Sequenced material: PBMCs. CDR3 reads: CASSQDISGRWYNEQFF. The bases read TGTGCCAGCAGCCAAGATATCAGCGGGAGGTGGTACAATGAGCAGTTCTTC.